One TCR beta chain is described in this entry. The antigen is undetermined. TCRdb used MiXCR to reprocess the RT-PCR reads, holding one entry per CDR3 protein. The sample lists about 190,000 distinct CDR3 sequences, 13% to 15% occurring once. This sample is drawn from a study of response to subunit inactivated influenza vaccine. Study-wide findings and caveats: Authors suggested each seasonal flu vaccination may recruit only limited numbers of new T cells.

The receptor comes from a man between 50 and 59 years old who received an inactivated influenza vaccine. The sample was CD8+ T cells sorted from PBMCs, taken 5 to 6 days after vaccination.

DNA for the CDR3: TGTGCCAGCAGTTCCCGGCCTAGCTTTGGGGAGACCCAGTACTTC. Amino acid sequence: CASSSRPSFGETQYF. V is TRBV28 and J is TRBJ2-5, with D maybe TRBD2 (5 bases). V lost 4 bases to trimming and J lost 5 bases, with 17 bases between them. CDR1 MDHEN and CDR2 SYDVKM come from the germline V gene. This CDR3 is 15 amino acids long.